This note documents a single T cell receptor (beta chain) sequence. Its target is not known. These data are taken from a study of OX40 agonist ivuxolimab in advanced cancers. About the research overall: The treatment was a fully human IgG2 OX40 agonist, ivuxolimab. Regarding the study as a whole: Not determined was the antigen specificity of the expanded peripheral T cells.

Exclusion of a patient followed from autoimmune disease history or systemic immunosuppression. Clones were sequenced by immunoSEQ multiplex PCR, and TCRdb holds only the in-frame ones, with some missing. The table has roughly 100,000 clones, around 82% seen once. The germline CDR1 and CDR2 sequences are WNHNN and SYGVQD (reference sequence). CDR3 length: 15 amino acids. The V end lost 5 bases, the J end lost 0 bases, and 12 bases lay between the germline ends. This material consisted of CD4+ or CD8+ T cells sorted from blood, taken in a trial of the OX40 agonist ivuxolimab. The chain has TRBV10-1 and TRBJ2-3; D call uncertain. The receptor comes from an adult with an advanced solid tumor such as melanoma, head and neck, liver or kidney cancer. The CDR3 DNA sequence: TGCGCCAGCAGTTTGACAACCATCAGCACAGATACGCAGTATTTT. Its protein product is CASSLTTISTDTQYF.